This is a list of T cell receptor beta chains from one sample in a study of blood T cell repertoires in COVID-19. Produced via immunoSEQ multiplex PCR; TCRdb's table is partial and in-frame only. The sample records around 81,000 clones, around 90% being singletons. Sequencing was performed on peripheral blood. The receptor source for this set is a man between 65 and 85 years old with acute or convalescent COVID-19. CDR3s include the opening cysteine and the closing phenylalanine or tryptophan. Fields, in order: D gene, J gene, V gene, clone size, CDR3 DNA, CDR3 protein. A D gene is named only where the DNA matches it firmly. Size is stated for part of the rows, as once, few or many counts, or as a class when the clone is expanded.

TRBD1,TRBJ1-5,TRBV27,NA,TGTGCCAGCAGTTTGTTATGGGGGACAGGAGGAGATCAGCCCCAGCATTTT,CASSLLWGTGGDQPQHF
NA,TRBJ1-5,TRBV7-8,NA,TGTGCCAGCAGCCCAGCCTCCGGGAGGGGGAGTCAGCCCCAGCATTTT,CASSPASGRGSQPQHF
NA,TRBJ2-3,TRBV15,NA,TGTGCCACCAGCAGAGAGGGCCGAACCCTTAGCACAGATACGCAGTATTTT,CATSREGRTLSTDTQYF
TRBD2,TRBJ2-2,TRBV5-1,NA,TGCGCCAGCAGCGTTCGGACTAGCGTGGCCGGGGAGCTGTTTTTT,CASSVRTSVAGELFF
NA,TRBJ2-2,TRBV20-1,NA,TGCAGTGCTAGTCCGGGCGGGCAGAGAACCGGGGAGCTGTTTTTT,CSASPGGQRTGELFF
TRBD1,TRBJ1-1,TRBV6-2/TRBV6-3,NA,TGTGCCAGCAGTTACTCTAAAAGACAGGGGCCCTTGAACACTGAAGCTTTCTTT,CASSYSKRQGPLNTEAFF
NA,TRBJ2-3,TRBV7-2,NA,TGTGCCAGCAGCTTAGGTCGGGGTGGCACAGATACGCAGTATTTT,CASSLGRGGTDTQYF
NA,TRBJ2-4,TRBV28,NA,TGTGCCAGCAGTTTGGAGGGAACTCAGTACTTC,CASSLEGTQYF
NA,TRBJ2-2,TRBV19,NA,TGTGCCAGTAGTATCGGGAACACCGGGGAGCTGTTTTTT,CASSIGNTGELFF
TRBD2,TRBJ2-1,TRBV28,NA,TGTGCCAGCAGTTCCCTGGCTAGCGGTCGCTCCTACAATGAGCAGTTCTTC,CASSSLASGRSYNEQFF
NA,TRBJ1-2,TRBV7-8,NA,TGTGCCAGCAGCTTGAACCAGGGTTCTCTCTATGGCTACACCTTC,CASSLNQGSLYGYTF
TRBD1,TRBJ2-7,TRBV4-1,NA,TGCGCCAGCAGTCTTACCGGGACAGGGGAGGAGCAGTACTTC,CASSLTGTGEEQYF
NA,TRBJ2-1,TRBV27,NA,TGTGCCAGCAGTTCCGGGACATTTAGCTCCTACAATGAGCAGTTCTTC,CASSSGTFSSYNEQFF
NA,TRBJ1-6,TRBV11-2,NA,TGTGCCAGCAGCTTAGAAGTCGGCGGGGGCTCTTCACCCCTCCACTTT,CASSLEVGGGSSPLHF
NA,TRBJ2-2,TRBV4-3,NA,TGCGCCAGCAGCCAAGAAGTGGGCAGGGGGGACGGGGAGCTGTTTTTT,CASSQEVGRGDGELFF
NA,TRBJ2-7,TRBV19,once,TGTGCCAGTAGTCCTACTCAGGGGAGCTACGAGCAGTACTTC,CASSPTQGSYEQYF
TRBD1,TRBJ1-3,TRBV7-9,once,TGTGCCAGCAGCTTAGGGGCAGGCGGGCAGGGGGCTTCTGGAAACACCATATATTTT,CASSLGAGGQGASGNTIYF
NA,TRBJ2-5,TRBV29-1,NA,TGCAGCGTTGAGTCAAGGGGAGAGACCCAGTACTTC,CSVESRGETQYF
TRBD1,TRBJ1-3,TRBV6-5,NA,TGTGCCAGCAGACCGGGACAGGGGGTCGCCATATATTTT,CASRPGQGVAIYF
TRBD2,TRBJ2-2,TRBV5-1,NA,TGCGCCAGCAGCCCCACTAGCGGGAGGGCTTCCGGGGAGCTGTTTTTT,CASSPTSGRASGELFF
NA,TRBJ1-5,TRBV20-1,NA,TGCAGTGCTAGTGATAGTAGAACTACCAGCAATCAGCCCCAGCATTTT,CSASDSRTTSNQPQHF
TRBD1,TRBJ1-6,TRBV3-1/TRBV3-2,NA,TGTGCCAGCAGCCAGGGCGGACAGGGAGGATCACCCCTCCACTTT,CASSQGGQGGSPLHF
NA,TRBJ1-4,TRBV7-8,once,TGTGCCAGCAGCTTACATCCTGAAAAACTGTTTTTT,CASSLHPEKLFF
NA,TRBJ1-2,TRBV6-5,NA,TGTGCCAGCAGTCCCAAGAGGTACTATGGCTACACCTTC,CASSPKRYYGYTF
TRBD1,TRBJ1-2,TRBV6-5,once,TGTGCCAGCAGTCTTGACAGGGCCACTGGTGGCTACACCTTC,CASSLDRATGGYTF
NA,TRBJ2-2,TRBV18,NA,TGTGCCAGCTCACCACGGTCCATGGGGACTTCAACCGGGGAGCTGTTTTTT,CASSPRSMGTSTGELFF
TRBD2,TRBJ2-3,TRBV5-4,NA,TGTGCCAGCAGCTTGGGTAGCGGGGGGCGCACAGATACGCAGTATTTT,CASSLGSGGRTDTQYF